The table lists the clone carrying this T cell receptor beta chain with a few counts. One entry per CDR3 protein results from TCRdb running MiXCR on the reads. The sample records about 230,000 distinct CDR3 sequences, about 23% being singletons. The data derive from a study of T cell repertoires in cytomegalovirus infection. At the level of the study: Both a matching HLA type and CMV infection were indicated by public TCR beta signatures.

This clonotype was sampled from a human donor in good health (CMV status not recorded). Some clones in this sample may be carry-over from other donors' samples. The specimen sequenced was CD8+ T cells from PBMCs.

The CDR3 coding sequence is TGCAGCGTTGAACCTCACTCAGGGGCGGCTAACTATGGCTACACCTTC. Its protein is CSVEPHSGAANYGYTF. The genes are TRBV29-1 and TRBJ1-2; tentative D call: TRBD1 (6 bases). This CDR3 has 16 residues. V was pared by 2 bases and J by 0 bases, with 16 bases between. CDR1 is SQVTM and CDR2 is ANQGSEA in the germline V gene.